Listed below are T cell receptor beta chains from one sample, sequenced in a study of memory CD4+ T cells and cytomegalovirus serostatus. The assay was immunoSEQ multiplex PCR, and TCRdb's table has in-frame clones only and misses some. The repertoire holds some 53,000 clones, with roughly 78% as singletons. Sequencing used memory CD4+ T cells from blood. The source of these receptors is an adult in good health and CMV-seronegative. Both conserved end residues are part of each CDR3. The D gene is left open where the match is weak. Size is omitted from some rows. Given values are once, few, many or a class for expanded clones.

TGCGCCAGCAGCTTATCGGTGCAGGGGGCGACCGGGGAGCTGTTTTTT | CASSLSVQGATGELFF | TRBJ2-2 | NA | TRBV5-1 | TRBD1
TGTGCCTGGAGTGCCCTTGACAGGGGCTATGGCTACACCTTC | CAWSALDRGYGYTF | TRBJ1-2 | NA | TRBV30 | TRBD1
TGTGCCAGCACCGCAGGTTTGGGCCTAACACTGTTTTTT | CASTAGLGLTLFF | TRBJ1-4 | NA | TRBV2 | NA
TGTGCCAGCAGTTTAAGTTCAATTGGGCGGGATGGCTACACCTTC | CASSLSSIGRDGYTF | TRBJ1-2 | NA | TRBV28 | NA
TGCGCCAGCAGCGCCGACAGTTACAATGAGCAGTTCTTC | CASSADSYNEQFF | TRBJ2-1 | few | TRBV5-1 | NA
TGTGCCAGCAGCCCTATCGGTCGGGGGGGCTACACCTTC | CASSPIGRGGYTF | TRBJ1-2 | NA | TRBV7-8 | NA
TGTGCCAGCAGCTCGACAGGGGGCTATGGCTACACCTTC | CASSSTGGYGYTF | TRBJ1-2 | NA | TRBV7-2 | TRBD1
TGTGCCAGCAGCTTATGGTCGTTCCGGCGGGGGGAAGCTTTCTTT | CASSLWSFRRGEAFF | TRBJ1-1 | NA | TRBV11-2 | NA
TGTGCCTGGAGTAGATGGACAGAATATCAGCCCCAGCATTTT | CAWSRWTEYQPQHF | TRBJ1-5 | NA | TRBV30 | NA
TGTGCCAGCAGCTTAGACAGGGCGGAAGGCTACACCTTC | CASSLDRAEGYTF | TRBJ1-2 | NA | TRBV7-2 | NA
TGTGCCAGCATCTACCGGGGCGGTGGAAACACCATATATTTT | CASIYRGGGNTIYF | TRBJ1-3 | NA | TRBV28 | NA
TGTGCCAGCAGCTACGGACTAGCGGGTGCCGGGGAGCTGTTTTTT | CASSYGLAGAGELFF | TRBJ2-2 | NA | TRBV7-3 | TRBD2
TGTGCCAGGGGGACAGGGAGACCTGATGACTTC | CARGTGRPDDF | TRBJ2-7 | few | TRBV6-1 | TRBD1
TGTGCCAGCAGCTACTCGAACACCGGGGAGCTGTTTTTT | CASSYSNTGELFF | TRBJ2-2 | few | TRBV11-3 | NA
TGTGCCAGCAGTTACTCCGCAGGGCGCTATGGCTACACCTTC | CASSYSAGRYGYTF | TRBJ1-2 | NA | TRBV6-5 | NA
TGTGCCAGCAGCTTCCAGGGACTAGATGAGCAGTTCTTC | CASSFQGLDEQFF | TRBJ2-1 | NA | TRBV11-3 | TRBD2
TGCGCCAGCAGCTTAGGGGGCAGGAATGGCTACACCTTC | CASSLGGRNGYTF | TRBJ1-2 | few | TRBV5-1 | TRBD1
TGTGCCAGCAGCTTAGGGGACAGGGGCTCCTACGAGCAGTACTTC | CASSLGDRGSYEQYF | TRBJ2-7 | NA | TRBV7-9 | TRBD1
TGTGCCAGCAGCTTGTTTTGGCCTCCCGCGGCGAACTATGGCTACACCTTC | CASSLFWPPAANYGYTF | TRBJ1-2 | NA | TRBV5-6 | NA
TGTGCCAGCAGCTTATATTGGGACGGGGAGCTGTTTTTT | CASSLYWDGELFF | TRBJ2-2 | NA | TRBV7-8 | NA
TGTGCCAGTGTAGGGCAGCTCGGCTATAATTCACCCCTCCACTTT | CASVGQLGYNSPLHF | TRBJ1-6 | NA | TRBV25-1 | NA
TGTGCCAGCTCACCACGGAGGGAGACCCAGTACTTC | CASSPRRETQYF | TRBJ2-5 | NA | TRBV18 | NA
TGTGCCAGCAGCCGCGAGATGAACACTGAAGCTTTCTTT | CASSREMNTEAFF | TRBJ1-1 | NA | TRBV7-7 | NA
TGTGCCAGCGAGAAGGGGTTAACCGGGGAGCTGTTTTTT | CASEKGLTGELFF | TRBJ2-2 | NA | TRBV6-1 | NA
TGTGCCAGCAGCTTGGTGGTAAAGGTCCTACTCACCGGGGAGCTGTTTTTT | CASSLVVKVLLTGELFF | TRBJ2-2 | NA | TRBV5-8 | NA